Sequencing of this T cell receptor beta chain was carried out in a study of PD-1 blockade in mismatch repair-deficient tumors. Sequencing used immunoSEQ multiplex PCR; TCRdb keeps in-frame clones, though not all of them. The sample shows 20,000 to 25,000 clones, 84% of them seen only once. V shed 0 bases, J shed 0 bases, and the junction held 2 bases outside the gene matches. The CDR3 is 16 residues long. Germline lookup yields CDR1 LGHNT and CDR2 FRNRAP. PCR or immunohistochemistry showed mismatch repair deficiency in every enrolled patient. Sequencing was performed on peripheral blood, taken 2 weeks after starting pembrolizumab. The sequence derives from an adult with mismatch repair-deficient cancer. The gene calls are TRBV12-5 and TRBJ1-5; 7 bases are a match to TRBD1. CDR3: CASGLVTGFSNQPQHF. DNA for the CDR3: TGTGCTAGTGGTTTGGTGACAGGGTTTAGCAATCAGCCCCAGCATTTT.